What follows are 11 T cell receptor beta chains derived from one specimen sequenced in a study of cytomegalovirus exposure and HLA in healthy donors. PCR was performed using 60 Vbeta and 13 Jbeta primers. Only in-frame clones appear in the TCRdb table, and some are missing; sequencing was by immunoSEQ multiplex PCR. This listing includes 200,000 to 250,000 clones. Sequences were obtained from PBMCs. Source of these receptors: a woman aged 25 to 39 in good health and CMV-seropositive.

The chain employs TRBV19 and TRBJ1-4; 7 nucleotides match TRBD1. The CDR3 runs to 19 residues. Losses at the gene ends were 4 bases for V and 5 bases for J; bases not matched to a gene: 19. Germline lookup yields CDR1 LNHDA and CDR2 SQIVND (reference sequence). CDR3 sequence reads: CASSTSGAGGRPGNEKLFF. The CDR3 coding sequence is TGTGCCAGTAGTACATCCGGGGCAGGGGGAAGGCCAGGGAATGAAAAACTGTTTTTT.

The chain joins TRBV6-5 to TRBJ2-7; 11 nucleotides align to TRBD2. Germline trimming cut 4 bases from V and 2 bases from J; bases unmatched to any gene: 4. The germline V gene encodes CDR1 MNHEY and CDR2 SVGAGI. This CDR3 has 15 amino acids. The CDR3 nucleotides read TGTGCCAGCAGTTGGCTAGCGGGAGGCCCCTACGAGCAGTACTTC. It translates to CASSWLAGGPYEQYF.

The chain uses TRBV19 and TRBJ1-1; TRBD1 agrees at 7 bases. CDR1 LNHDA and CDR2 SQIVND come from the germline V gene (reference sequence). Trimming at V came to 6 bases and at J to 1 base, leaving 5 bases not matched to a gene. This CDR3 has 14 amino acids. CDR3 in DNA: TGTGCCAGTAGCGCGGACAGGACGAACACTGAAGCTTTCTTT. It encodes CASSADRTNTEAFF.

Here the CDR3 DNA reads TGTGCCAGTAGTATGGCACAGGGGGCCGTCACTGAAGCTTTCTTT. Translated, it gives CASSMAQGAVTEAFF. The J gene is TRBJ1-1, the V gene TRBV19; TRBD1 matches at 9 bases. CDR1 is LNHDA and CDR2 is SQIVND in the germline V gene (reference sequence). V dropped 3 bases and J dropped 4; count of bases not matched to a gene: 6. CDR3 length equals 15 residues.

The CDR3 nucleotides are TGTGCCAGCAGCTTAGCGGGAGCCCCCCACAATGAGCAGTTCTTC. This sequence encodes CASSLAGAPHNEQFF. The chain carries TRBV7-6 and TRBJ2-1, with a tentative D call TRBD2 (5 bases). CDR1 is SGHVS and CDR2 is FNYEAQ in the germline V gene. The CDR3 has 15 residues. Trimming took 0 bases from V and 5 from J, leaving 11 bases between them.

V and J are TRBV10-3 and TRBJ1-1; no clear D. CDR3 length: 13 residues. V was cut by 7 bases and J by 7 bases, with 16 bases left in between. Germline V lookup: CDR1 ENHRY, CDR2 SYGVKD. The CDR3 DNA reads TGTGCCATCACCGAAATGGCTCGTCGTGAAGCTTTCTTT. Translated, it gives CAITEMARREAFF.

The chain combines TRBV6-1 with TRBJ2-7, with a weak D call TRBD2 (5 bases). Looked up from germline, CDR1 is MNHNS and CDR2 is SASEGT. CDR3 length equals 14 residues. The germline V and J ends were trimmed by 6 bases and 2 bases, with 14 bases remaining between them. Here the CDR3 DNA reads TGTGCCAGCAGCCGATACACGGGGACCTACGAGCAGTACTTC. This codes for CASSRYTGTYEQYF.

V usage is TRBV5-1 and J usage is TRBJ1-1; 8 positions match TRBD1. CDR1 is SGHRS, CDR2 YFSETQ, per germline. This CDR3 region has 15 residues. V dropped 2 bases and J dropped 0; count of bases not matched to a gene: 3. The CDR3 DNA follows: TGCGCCAGCAGCTTACAGGGGGAAATGAACACTGAAGCTTTCTTT. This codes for CASSLQGEMNTEAFF. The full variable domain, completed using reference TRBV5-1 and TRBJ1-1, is KAGVTQTPRYLIKTRGQQVTLSCSPISGHRSVSWYQQTPGQGLQFLFEYFSETQRNKGNFPGRFSGRQFSNSRSEMNVSTLELGDSALYLCASSLQGEMNTEAFFGQGTRLTVV.

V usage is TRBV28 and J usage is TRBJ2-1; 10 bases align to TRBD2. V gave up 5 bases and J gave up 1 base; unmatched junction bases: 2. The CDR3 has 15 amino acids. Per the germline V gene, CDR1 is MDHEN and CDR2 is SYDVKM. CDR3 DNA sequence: TGTGCCAGCAGTCAAGCGGGAGGGTCCTACAATGAGCAGTTCTTC. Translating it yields CASSQAGGSYNEQFF.

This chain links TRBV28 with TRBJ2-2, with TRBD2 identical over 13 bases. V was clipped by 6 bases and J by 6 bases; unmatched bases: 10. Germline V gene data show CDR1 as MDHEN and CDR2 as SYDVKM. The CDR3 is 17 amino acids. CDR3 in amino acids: CASSPWTSGSTAGELFF. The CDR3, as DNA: TGTGCCAGCAGCCCCTGGACTAGCGGGAGTACCGCCGGGGAGCTGTTTTTT.

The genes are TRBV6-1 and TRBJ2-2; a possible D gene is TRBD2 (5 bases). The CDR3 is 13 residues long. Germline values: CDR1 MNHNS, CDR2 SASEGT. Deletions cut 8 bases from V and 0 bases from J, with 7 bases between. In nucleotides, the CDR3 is TGTGCCAGCCGGGATACGAACACCGGGGAGCTGTTTTTT. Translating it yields CASRDTNTGELFF.